A selection of T cell receptor beta chains follows, all from one sample in a study of blood T cell repertoires in COVID-19. TCRdb's table, derived via immunoSEQ multiplex PCR, lists solely in-frame clones and lacks some. This sample has around 200,000 clones, with around 85% found just once. The sequenced material came from peripheral blood. The receptors here all came from a man aged 55-75 years with acute or convalescent COVID-19. Both conserved end residues are part of each CDR3. The order of the fields is V gene, clone size, D gene, J gene, CDR3 DNA, CDR3 protein. D genes are given only for firm matches. Size is stated for part of the rows, as once, few or many counts, or as a class when the clone is expanded.

v_gene: TRBV9; abundance: -; d_gene: TRBD1; j_gene: TRBJ1-2; CDR3nt: TGTGCCAGCAGCTTTCCCCTTATAGGGGGCTGGACTCATGGCTACACCTTC; CDR3aa: CASSFPLIGGWTHGYTF
v_gene: TRBV5-4; abundance: -; d_gene: TRBD2; j_gene: TRBJ2-7; CDR3nt: TGTGCCAGCAGCTCCGGGACTAGCGCTTCCTACGAGCAGTACTTC; CDR3aa: CASSSGTSASYEQYF
v_gene: TRBV6-1; abundance: -; d_gene: TRBD1; j_gene: TRBJ2-2; CDR3nt: TGTGCCAGCAGGGAAGGGACAGGAACGAACACCGGGGAGCTGTTTTTT; CDR3aa: CASREGTGTNTGELFF
v_gene: TRBV4-3; abundance: -; d_gene: TRBD2; j_gene: TRBJ2-7; CDR3nt: TGCGCCAGCAGCCGGGACTACCCCTCGGAGCAGTACTTC; CDR3aa: CASSRDYPSEQYF
v_gene: TRBV7-2; abundance: -; d_gene: -; j_gene: TRBJ1-1; CDR3nt: TGTGCCAGCAGCTTAGCCCTCCGGGGTGAAGCTTTCTTT; CDR3aa: CASSLALRGEAFF
v_gene: TRBV3-1/TRBV3-2; abundance: -; d_gene: TRBD2; j_gene: TRBJ2-7; CDR3nt: TGTGCCAGCAGCCACCCTAGCGGGATCTCCTACGAGCAGTACTTC; CDR3aa: CASSHPSGISYEQYF
v_gene: TRBV27; abundance: -; d_gene: -; j_gene: TRBJ2-3; CDR3nt: TGTGCCAGCAGCGCTCAGGCTTCGTCTAGCACAGATACGCAGTATTTT; CDR3aa: CASSAQASSSTDTQYF
v_gene: TRBV2; abundance: -; d_gene: -; j_gene: TRBJ2-1; CDR3nt: TGTGCCAGCAGTGAATATGGGAGGAGCTCCTACAATGAGCAGTTCTTC; CDR3aa: CASSEYGRSSYNEQFF
v_gene: TRBV3-1/TRBV3-2; abundance: -; d_gene: -; j_gene: TRBJ2-7; CDR3nt: TGTGCCAGCAGCCCCAGCTCCTACGAGCAGTACTTC; CDR3aa: CASSPSSYEQYF
v_gene: TRBV27; abundance: few; d_gene: -; j_gene: TRBJ2-2; CDR3nt: TGTGCCAGCAGTTTAAACTCCGCGAACACCGGGGAGCTGTTTTTT; CDR3aa: CASSLNSANTGELFF
v_gene: TRBV27; abundance: -; d_gene: -; j_gene: TRBJ1-1; CDR3nt: TGTGCCAGCAGTTTACGCCGGACAGCGACCGACACTGAAGCTTTCTTT; CDR3aa: CASSLRRTATDTEAFF
v_gene: TRBV7-3; abundance: -; d_gene: TRBD2; j_gene: TRBJ2-7; CDR3nt: TGTGCCAGCAGCTTAGGGGGTAGCGGGAGGAAGGGCGAGCAGTACTTC; CDR3aa: CASSLGGSGRKGEQYF
v_gene: TRBV2; abundance: -; d_gene: -; j_gene: TRBJ1-6; CDR3nt: TGTGCCAGCAGTGAAGCAGCAGGAAATAATTCACCCCTCCACTTT; CDR3aa: CASSEAAGNNSPLHF
v_gene: TRBV5-1; abundance: -; d_gene: TRBD2; j_gene: TRBJ2-7; CDR3nt: TGCGCCAGCAGCTTGGCGACTAGCGGGACCGCCCACGAGCAGTACTTC; CDR3aa: CASSLATSGTAHEQYF
v_gene: TRBV5-1; abundance: -; d_gene: TRBD2; j_gene: TRBJ2-7; CDR3nt: TGCGCCAGCAGCTTAACAGCGGGAGGGGTATACGAGCAGTACTTC; CDR3aa: CASSLTAGGVYEQYF
v_gene: TRBV6-6; abundance: -; d_gene: TRBD1; j_gene: TRBJ1-5; CDR3nt: TGTGCCAGCAGCCTCGGGACAGCCGCAGGCAATCAGCCCCAGCATTTT; CDR3aa: CASSLGTAAGNQPQHF
v_gene: TRBV7-8; abundance: -; d_gene: -; j_gene: TRBJ1-1; CDR3nt: TGTGCCAGCAGCTCCACCAGGATGGCTGAAGCTTTCTTT; CDR3aa: CASSSTRMAEAFF
v_gene: TRBV19; abundance: -; d_gene: TRBD2; j_gene: TRBJ2-7; CDR3nt: TGTGCCAGTAGTATAGCGGGAGGACAATACGAGCAGTACTTC; CDR3aa: CASSIAGGQYEQYF
v_gene: TRBV5-6; abundance: -; d_gene: -; j_gene: TRBJ1-6; CDR3nt: TGTGCCAGCAGCTTGGGTTCAGGGTTGAATTCACCCCTCCACTTT; CDR3aa: CASSLGSGLNSPLHF
v_gene: TRBV19; abundance: -; d_gene: -; j_gene: TRBJ1-4; CDR3nt: TGTGCCAGTAGTATATCGAACGGTAATGAAAAACTGTTTTTT; CDR3aa: CASSISNGNEKLFF
v_gene: TRBV7-2; abundance: -; d_gene: -; j_gene: TRBJ2-7; CDR3nt: TGTGCCAGCAGCTCAAAGTCGTCGGGGCGGGGTTTCTCCTACGAGCAGTACTTC; CDR3aa: CASSSKSSGRGFSYEQYF
v_gene: TRBV10-3; abundance: -; d_gene: -; j_gene: TRBJ2-1; CDR3nt: TGTGCCATCAGTGAGGGCAGCTCCTACAATGAGCAGTTCTTC; CDR3aa: CAISEGSSYNEQFF
v_gene: TRBV30; abundance: -; d_gene: TRBD1; j_gene: TRBJ2-1; CDR3nt: TGTGCCTGGAGTTTCCAGGGGGCCAACAATGAGCAGTTCTTC; CDR3aa: CAWSFQGANNEQFF
v_gene: TRBV27; abundance: -; d_gene: TRBD1; j_gene: TRBJ2-7; CDR3nt: TGTGCCAGCAGTTTATATCGGGACAGGGTCTCCTACGAGCAGTACTTC; CDR3aa: CASSLYRDRVSYEQYF
v_gene: TRBV19; abundance: -; d_gene: TRBD1; j_gene: TRBJ1-5; CDR3nt: TGTGCCACCGCGACAGGGCCCCAGCCCCAGCATTTT; CDR3aa: CATATGPQPQHF
v_gene: TRBV9; abundance: once; d_gene: -; j_gene: TRBJ2-3; CDR3nt: TGTGCCAGCAGCGCAAACCCACGGGACACTCTAAACCCAGATACGCAGTATTTT; CDR3aa: CASSANPRDTLNPDTQYF
v_gene: TRBV6-1; abundance: -; d_gene: -; j_gene: TRBJ1-4; CDR3nt: TGTGCCAGCAGTGAAGTGGGCAGGCTCTATGAAAAACTGTTTTTT; CDR3aa: CASSEVGRLYEKLFF